Below are 21 T cell receptor beta chains sequenced from a single sample in a study of T cells after yellow fever vaccination. TCRdb reprocessed the 5' RACE reads via MiXCR and lists one record per CDR3 protein. The table lists around 500,000 distinct CDR3 sequences, 21% of them singletons. The source was PBMCs, collected roughly 20 days after the first yellow fever vaccination. All receptors derive from a man aged 18-30 years who received the YFV17D yellow fever vaccine.

This rearrangement joins TRBV20-1 to TRBJ2-1, with 11 bases lining up with TRBD2. Per germline, CDR1 DFQATT and CDR2 SNEGSKA (reference sequence). CDR3 size: 15 residues. V dropped 0 bases and J dropped 6; count of bases not matched to a gene: 4. The CDR3 coding sequence is TGCAGTGCTAGAGATCGACTAGCGGGGTTCAATGAGCAGTTCTTC. Its translation: CSARDRLAGFNEQFF.

This chain uses TRBV30 with TRBJ2-1, with 7 nucleotides matching TRBD1. This CDR3 has 13 amino acids. After removal of 5 bases from V and 5 bases from J, the junction contained 6 bases not matched to a gene. The germline CDR1 and CDR2 sequences are GTSNPN and SVGIG (reference sequence). This CDR3 is CAWVRDSDNEQFF. The CDR3 DNA is TGTGCCTGGGTCCGGGACAGTGACAATGAGCAGTTCTTC.

This clonotype appeared a few times. The rearrangement joins TRBV12-3 or TRBV12-4 to TRBJ2-2; D call uncertain. This CDR3 comprises 12 residues. V lost 3 bases to trimming and J lost 6 bases, with 5 bases between them. The CDR3 DNA follows: TGTGCCAGCAGTTTCCAGCCCGGGGAGCTGTTTTTT. It specifies CASSFQPGELFF.

This clonotype was counted a few times. The chain is built from TRBV9 and TRBJ2-3; 7 bases line up with TRBD1. With 3 bases clipped from V and 0 bases from J, the junction kept 4 bases outside the gene matches. The CDR3 sequence is 15 residues long. Looked up from germline, CDR1 is SGDLS and CDR2 is YYNGEE. The CDR3 DNA sequence: TGTGCCAGCAGCGCCAGGGGGTCTAGCACAGATACGCAGTATTTT. It is translated as CASSARGSSTDTQYF.

V is TRBV20-1 and J is TRBJ2-1, with TRBD2 identical over 9 bases. The CDR3 runs 15 residues. The V segment lost 0 bases and the J segment 2 bases; nucleotides outside the gene matches: 2. Germline CDR1 DFQATT, CDR2 SNEGSKA (reference sequence). CDR3 DNA sequence: TGCAGTGCTAGAGATAGCGGGGGACCCTACAATGAGCAGTTCTTC. As protein: CSARDSGGPYNEQFF.

This rearrangement joins TRBV7-2 to TRBJ2-5, with 8 bases matching TRBD1. The V and J ends lost 5 bases and 5 bases, in that order; junction bases with no gene match: 10. The CDR3 length is 15 residues. CDR1 is SGHTA and CDR2 is FQGNSA in the germline V gene. In nucleotides, the CDR3 is TGTGCCAGCAGCGCCCCGGACAGGGCGGGGGAGACCCAGTACTTC. It codes for CASSAPDRAGETQYF.

This clonotype was seen a handful of times. The gene calls are TRBV20-1 and TRBJ1-4; maybe TRBD1 (6 bases). The V end lost 6 bases, the J end lost 7 bases, and 18 bases lay between the germline ends. The CDR3 sequence is 14 residues long. CDR1 is DFQATT, CDR2 SNEGSKA, per germline (reference sequence). The CDR3, as DNA: TGCAGTGCCAACGAGCCTAGGGGGGGTGAAAAACTGTTTTTT. Amino acids: CSANEPRGGEKLFF.

The chain carries TRBV6-5 and TRBJ2-1; 9 nucleotides agree with TRBD2. Unmatched junction bases numbered 11, after V lost 2 bases and J lost 6 bases. Per the germline V gene, CDR1 is MNHEY and CDR2 is SVGAGI. The CDR3 is 17 amino acids. Written as DNA, the CDR3 is TGTGCCAGCAGTTACGGGGCTGGGGTAGCGGGGGCCAATGAGCAGTTCTTC. Translation: CASSYGAGVAGANEQFF.

The rearrangement uses TRBV6-6 and TRBJ1-1, with 10 bases identical to TRBD1. CDR3 length: 14 residues. CDR1 and CDR2 (germline): MNHNY, SVGAGI (reference sequence). Trimming cost V 2 bases and J 5 bases; bases outside gene matches: 2. In DNA, the CDR3 is TGTGCCAGCAGTTACAGGACAGGGGGGACTGAAGCTTTCTTT. Translated, it gives CASSYRTGGTEAFF.

The rearrangement joins TRBV3-1 to TRBJ2-3; D gene unclear. The CDR3 loop spans 14 amino acids. The germline V gene has CDR1 LGHDT and CDR2 YNNKEL (reference sequence). The V and J ends lost 4 bases and 3 bases respectively, with 11 bases between them. The CDR3 reads CASSPLLPTDTQYF. CDR3 nucleotide sequence: TGTGCCAGCAGCCCCCTTCTTCCGACAGATACGCAGTATTTT.

This chain uses TRBV18 with TRBJ2-3, with TRBD1 matching over 9 bases. The germline V gene has CDR1 KGHSH and CDR2 LQKENI. V was pared by 8 bases and J by 7 bases, with 13 bases of the junction left unmatched. This CDR3 spans 15 amino acids. DNA for the CDR3: TGTGCCAGCCGAGTACCGGGACAGGGATTGAATACGCAGTATTTT. It specifies CASRVPGQGLNTQYF.

V gene TRBV12-3 or TRBV12-4 combines with J gene TRBJ2-1, with a tentative D call TRBD2 (5 bases). The length of the CDR3 is 12 residues. V lost 3 bases, J lost 5 bases, and 5 bases lay in between. The CDR3 loop reads CASSFGNNEQFF. The CDR3 region has the DNA TGTGCCAGCAGTTTCGGGAACAATGAGCAGTTCTTC.

This clonotype was picked up one time. Possible read error: a much larger clone is one base away. This chain joins TRBV5-1 and TRBJ2-3; D gene ambiguous. V was pared by 5 bases and J by 4 bases, with 5 bases between. The CDR3 consists of 11 residues. Germline-derived CDR1 and CDR2 are SGHRS and YFSETQ. The CDR3 DNA sequence: TGCGCCAGCAGGCTCGCAGATACGCAGTATTTT. Its protein is CASRLADTQYF.

The chain joins TRBV20-1 to TRBJ1-2; D is possibly TRBD1 (6 bases). Germline V gene sequence: CDR1 DFQATT, CDR2 SNEGSKA (reference sequence). The V end was cut by 5 bases, the J end by 6 bases, with 19 bases between. There are 14 residues in the CDR3. CDR3 region: CSAPAKGKGDGYTF. The CDR3 nucleotides are TGCAGTGCTCCCGCAAAGGGGAAGGGGGATGGCTACACCTTC.

In its sample, this clonotype was seen many times. This CDR3 reads CASSTGTRPDTDTQYF. The CDR3 DNA reads TGCGCCAGCAGCACTGGGACTCGCCCTGACACAGATACGCAGTATTTT. The chain recombines TRBV5-1 with TRBJ2-3, with D tentatively TRBD2 (6 bases). V shed 4 bases and J shed 2 bases, with 17 bases lying between them. The CDR3 runs to 16 residues. Looked up from germline, CDR1 is SGHRS and CDR2 is YFSETQ. Supplemented by reference TRBV5-1 and TRBJ2-3, the full variable domain reads KAGVTQTPRYLIKTRGQQVTLSCSPISGHRSVSWYQQTPGQGLQFLFEYFSETQRNKGNFPGRFSGRQFSNSRSEMNVSTLELGDSALYLCASSTGTRPDTDTQYFGPGTRLTVL.

This clonotype has more than one count but fewer than ten. This chain links TRBV6-1 with TRBJ2-5; D ambiguous. Trimming stripped 9 bases from V and 1 base from J, with 15 bases between. This CDR3 contains 14 residues. CDR1 MNHNS and CDR2 SASEGT come from the germline V gene. Here the CDR3 DNA reads TGTGCCAGTCGAGTACGGGTTGGCCAAGAGACCCAGTACTTC. It encodes CASRVRVGQETQYF.

This clonotype was counted once. The J gene is TRBJ2-5, the V gene TRBV6-5, with 11 nucleotides matching TRBD1. This CDR3 region has 14 residues. The junction had 2 bases not matched to a gene; V was cut back by 3 bases and J by 5 bases. Germline-derived CDR1 and CDR2 are MNHEY and SVGAGI. The CDR3 sequence: CASSYGTGGETQYF. For the CDR3, the DNA is TGTGCCAGCAGTTATGGGACAGGGGGTGAGACCCAGTACTTC.

This clonotype was detected a few times. This chain connects TRBV5-5 to TRBJ2-3, with D unclear. Germline CDR1 reads SGHKS; CDR2 reads YYEKEE (reference sequence). This CDR3 is 16 amino acids long. V lost 0 bases to trimming and J lost 3 bases, with 14 bases between them. CDR3 protein: CASSLGADGMTDTQYF. The CDR3 DNA follows: TGTGCCAGCAGCTTGGGCGCGGACGGCATGACAGATACGCAGTATTTT. The full variable domain, its missing parts supplied by reference TRBV5-5 and TRBJ2-3, is DAGVTQSPTHLIKTRGQQVTLRCSPISGHKSVSWYQQVLGQGPQFIFQYYEKEERGRGNFPDRFSARQFPNYSSELNVNALLLGDSALYLCASSLGADGMTDTQYFGPGTRLTVL.

This clonotype has just a few counts. The chain combines TRBV6-2 or TRBV6-3 with TRBJ2-2, with 12 bases identical to TRBD2. The CDR3 totals 18 residues. Germline V gene lookup returns CDR1 MNHEY and CDR2 SVGEGT. V shed 0 bases, J shed 2 bases, and the junction held 4 bases outside the gene matches. The CDR3 spells CASSYSTSGGSNTGELFF. The CDR3 DNA reads as TGTGCCAGCAGTTACTCGACTAGCGGGGGATCCAACACCGGGGAGCTGTTTTTT.

V usage is TRBV5-8 and J usage is TRBJ1-2; D not resolved. The CDR3 sequence is 13 residues long. V was clipped by 4 bases and J by 2 bases, with 9 bases between them. Germline V CDR1 and CDR2: SGHTS, YDEGEE. The DNA of the CDR3 is TGTGCCAGCAGCATAACAGTGAACTATGGCTACACCTTC. It encodes CASSITVNYGYTF. The complete variable domain, with remaining parts taken from reference TRBV5-8 and TRBJ1-2, reads EAGVTQSPTHLIKTRGQQATLRCSPISGHTSVYWYQQALGLGLQFLLWYDEGEERNRGNFPPRFSGRQFPNYSSELNVNALELEDSALYLCASSITVNYGYTFGSGTRLTVV.

This chain links TRBV19 with TRBJ1-1; no clear D. Trimming stripped 8 bases from V and 7 bases from J, with 11 bases between. The CDR3 length is 11 residues. The germline V gene encodes CDR1 LNHDA and CDR2 SQIVND (reference sequence). Here the CDR3 DNA reads TGTGCCAGTGTTATCTGGAGTGAAGCTTTCTTT. Protein product: CASVIWSEAFF. The full variable domain, rest sourced from reference TRBV19 and TRBJ1-1, is DGGITQSPKYLFRKEGQNVTLSCEQNLNHDAMYWYRQDPGQGLRLIYYSQIVNDFQKGDIAEGYSVSREKKESFPLTVTSAQKNPTAFYLCASVIWSEAFFGQGTRLTVV.